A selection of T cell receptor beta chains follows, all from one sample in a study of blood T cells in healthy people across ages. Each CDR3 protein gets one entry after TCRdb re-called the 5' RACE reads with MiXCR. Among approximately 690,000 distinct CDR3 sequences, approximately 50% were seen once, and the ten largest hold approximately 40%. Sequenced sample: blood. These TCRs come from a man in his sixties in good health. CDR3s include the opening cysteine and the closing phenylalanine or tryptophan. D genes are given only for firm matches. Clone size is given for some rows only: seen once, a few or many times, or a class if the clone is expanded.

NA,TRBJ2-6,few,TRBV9,TGTGCCAGCAGCGTTGGGACCTCTGGGGCCAACGTCCTGACTTTC,CASSVGTSGANVLTF
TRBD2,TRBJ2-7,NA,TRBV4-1,TGCGCCAGCAGCCAAATGGCTAGCGGGGGTTACGAGCAGTACTTC,CASSQMASGGYEQYF
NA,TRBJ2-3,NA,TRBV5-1,TGCGCCAGCAGCTTGGGGGACGGCACAGATACGCAGTATTTT,CASSLGDGTDTQYF
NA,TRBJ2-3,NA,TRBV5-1,TGCGCCAGCAGCTTGGAGGCTAGCTCTAGCACAGATACGCAGTATTTT,CASSLEASSSTDTQYF
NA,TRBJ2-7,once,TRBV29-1,TGCAGCGTCCTCGACTACGAGCAGTACTTC,CSVLDYEQYF
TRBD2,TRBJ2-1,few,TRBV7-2,TGTGCCAGCAGCTTAGCTAGGCTTGGAACTAGCGGCGGGGATGAGCAGTTCTTC,CASSLARLGTSGGDEQFF
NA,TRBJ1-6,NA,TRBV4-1,TGCGCCAGCAGCCTAAGAGGAGGGGACTCCTATAATTCACCCCTCCACTTT,CASSLRGGDSYNSPLHF
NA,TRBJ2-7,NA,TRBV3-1,TGTGCCAGCAGCCGCCTAGAGGGGAACGAGCAGTACTTC,CASSRLEGNEQYF
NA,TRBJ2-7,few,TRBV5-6,TGTGCCAGCAGGAGGGACACCTCCTACGAGCAGTACTTC,CASRRDTSYEQYF
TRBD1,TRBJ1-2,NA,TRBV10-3,TGTGCCATCAGTGCTGACAGGGAAAGTAGAGGCTACACCTTC,CAISADRESRGYTF
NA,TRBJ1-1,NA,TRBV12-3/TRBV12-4,TGTGCCAGCAGTTTTGAGACAGCCGGTCACACTGAAGCTTTCTTT,CASSFETAGHTEAFF
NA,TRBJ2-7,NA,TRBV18,TGTGCCAGCTCACCACAAATGGGGAATTCCTACGAGCAGTACTTC,CASSPQMGNSYEQYF
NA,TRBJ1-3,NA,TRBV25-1,TGTGCCAGCAGTGAATCTGGTACTGGAAACACCATATATTTT,CASSESGTGNTIYF
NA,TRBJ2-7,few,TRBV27,TGTGCCAGCAGTCACGCAGGGGGAGGCTACGAGCAGTACTTC,CASSHAGGGYEQYF
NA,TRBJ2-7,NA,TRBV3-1,TGTGCCAGCAGCCAAGACAGTTACTACGAGCAGTACTTC,CASSQDSYYEQYF